Listed below are T cell receptor beta chains from one sample, sequenced in a study of blood T cells in healthy people across ages. Each CDR3 protein is one row after TCRdb ran MiXCR on the 5' RACE reads. This sample carries around 600,000 distinct CDR3 sequences, 40% to 55% of them seen once, and the ten largest clones take roughly 24%. Specimen: blood. All receptors derive from an older man in good health. The CDR3 runs from the conserved cysteine through the conserved F or W. A D gene is named only where the DNA matches it firmly. Some rows mark clone size as missing; the rest say once, few, many or name a class of expanded clone.

-	TRBV29-1	TRBJ2-1	-	TGCAGCGTTGACAGTGGAAGGATCCCCTCTACCTACAATGAGCAGTTCTTC	CSVDSGRIPSTYNEQFF
few	TRBV5-1	TRBJ2-5	-	TGCGCCAGCAGCTTGATTGGAGGGAGCCAAGAGACCCAGTACTTC	CASSLIGGSQETQYF
-	TRBV6-5	TRBJ1-5	-	TGTGCCAGCAGAGCACTTGGCAATCAGCCCCAGCATTTT	CASRALGNQPQHF
-	TRBV20-1	TRBJ1-5	TRBD1	TGCAGTGCTGCCAGGGGGGTACGCAATCAGCCCCAGCATTTT	CSAARGVRNQPQHF
-	TRBV6-2/TRBV6-3	TRBJ2-5	TRBD1	TGTGCCAGTCTCAAGAATGCCGGGACAGAAGAGACCCAGTACTTC	CASLKNAGTEETQYF
few	TRBV7-9	TRBJ2-5	TRBD1	TGTGCCAGCAGCGTAGCCGGACAGGGGGAGACCCAGTACTTC	CASSVAGQGETQYF
-	TRBV10-3	TRBJ2-7	TRBD1	TGTGCCATCCGGGGGACAGGGAAAGGCTACGAGCAGTACTTC	CAIRGTGKGYEQYF
-	TRBV5-6	TRBJ2-3	-	TGTGCCAGCAGCTTGAGGAGAGGAGTAGATACGCAGTATTTT	CASSLRRGVDTQYF
many	TRBV6-6	TRBJ2-7	-	TGTGCCAGCAGGTCTCAGGGTTTGGAGCAGTACTTC	CASRSQGLEQYF
-	TRBV4-3	TRBJ1-2	-	TGCGCCAGCAGCCAAGATGGGGGCAGTAACTATGGCTACACCTTC	CASSQDGGSNYGYTF
few	TRBV11-2	TRBJ2-3	TRBD2	TGTGCCAGCAGCCCTTGGACTAGCGGGGCTGTATCGCAGTATTTT	CASSPWTSGAVSQYF
-	TRBV30	TRBJ2-5	-	TGTGCCTGGAGTCCCCGGGGGCCCTTACAAGAGACCCAGTACTTC	CAWSPRGPLQETQYF
-	TRBV7-9	TRBJ2-3	-	TGTGCCAGCAGCTCTCAGATCACAGATACGCAGTATTTT	CASSSQITDTQYF
-	TRBV15	TRBJ2-3	-	TGTGCCACCAGCAGATGGACAGATACGCAGTATTTT	CATSRWTDTQYF
many	TRBV6-5	TRBJ2-1	-	TGTGCCAGCAGTTACTCCCCCGACAATGAGCAGTTCTTC	CASSYSPDNEQFF
-	TRBV7-2	TRBJ1-2	TRBD1	TGTGCCAGCAGCTTAGTTCCAGGGGGGCGGGTAGGCTACACCTTC	CASSLVPGGRVGYTF
-	TRBV7-2	TRBJ2-1	TRBD1	TGTGCCAGCAGCTTATCTCCGACAGGGGCGAACAATGGGCAGTTCTTC	CASSLSPTGANNGQFF
few	TRBV13	TRBJ2-5	-	TGTGCCAGCAGCTTGTATCGCGGGTCAGGGGAATCCCAAGAGACCCAGTACTTC	CASSLYRGSGESQETQYF
-	TRBV7-9	TRBJ2-1	-	TGTGCCAGCAGCGGCCGGGGCCTTTCCTACAATGAGCAGTTCTTC	CASSGRGLSYNEQFF
-	TRBV5-1	TRBJ2-7	-	TGCGCCAGCAGCTTTGGGGCCGACGAGCAGTACTTC	CASSFGADEQYF
-	TRBV6-4	TRBJ1-2	-	TGTGCCAGCAGTGACTCGACGGATACCCCCATCTATGGCTACACCTTC	CASSDSTDTPIYGYTF
-	TRBV5-1	TRBJ2-3	-	TGCGCCAGCAGCTTGAACGGGCAGGGTGGAGGAGATACGCAGTATTTT	CASSLNGQGGGDTQYF
-	TRBV6-1	TRBJ1-4	-	TGTGCCAGCAGTGAGGCGTGGGGCGGTGAAAAACTGTTTTTT	CASSEAWGGEKLFF
-	TRBV7-2	TRBJ2-7	-	TGTGCCAGCAGTTACGGCCTAGCCAACAACGAGCAGTACTTC	CASSYGLANNEQYF
-	TRBV20-1	TRBJ1-1	TRBD1	TGCAGTGCCCTTGGGACAGGGGTCACTGAAGCTTTCTTT	CSALGTGVTEAFF
once	TRBV28	TRBJ2-1	-	TGTGCCAGCAGCGTAGCTCGACAGCAGTTCTTC	CASSVARQQFF
few	TRBV27	TRBJ1-6	-	TGTGCCAGCAGTTCCACAGCGGGGCCCAAGAGTTCACCCCTCCACTTT	CASSSTAGPKSSPLHF
-	TRBV6-2/TRBV6-3	TRBJ2-1	-	TGTGCCAGCAGCCCCTGGAGGGCAGGGGATTGGAATGAGCAGTTCTTC	CASSPWRAGDWNEQFF
-	TRBV20-1	TRBJ2-5	-	TGCAGTGCTTTCGGGACGCGAGAGACCCAGTACTTC	CSAFGTRETQYF
-	TRBV27	TRBJ2-1	-	TGTGCCAGCAGACCCGACACGTCCAATGAGCAGTTCTTC	CASRPDTSNEQFF
-	TRBV27	TRBJ1-4	-	TGTGCCAGCTACCCCGGCGGGGCCCAACCTAGTGAAAAACTGTTTTTT	CASYPGGAQPSEKLFF
few	TRBV29-1	TRBJ2-5	TRBD1	TGCAGCGTTGAAGATATCGGGACAGGGTGGGAGACCCAGTACTTC	CSVEDIGTGWETQYF
-	TRBV9	TRBJ2-5	-	TGTGCCAGCAGCGTAGCCCCGGACAGACAAGAGACCCAGTACTTC	CASSVAPDRQETQYF
-	TRBV7-2	TRBJ1-2	-	TGTGCCAGCAGCTCCCCAGGGGCTGTCTATGGCTACACCTTC	CASSSPGAVYGYTF
many	TRBV6-5	TRBJ2-3	-	TGTGCCAGCAGGAGGGGATCAGATACGCAGTATTTT	CASRRGSDTQYF
few	TRBV15	TRBJ2-5	-	TGTGCCACCAGCAGGGACCCCAAAGAGACCCAGTACTTC	CATSRDPKETQYF
-	TRBV7-2	TRBJ2-7	TRBD1	TGTGCCAGCAGCTTATTGGGACAGGGTTACGAGCAGTACTTC	CASSLLGQGYEQYF
-	TRBV18	TRBJ2-4	-	TGTGCCAGCTCACCGGCAGGGGGGAAAAACATTCAGTACTTC	CASSPAGGKNIQYF
few	TRBV20-1	TRBJ1-2	-	TGCAGTGCTAGAGGGGATTCCTATGGCTACACCTTC	CSARGDSYGYTF